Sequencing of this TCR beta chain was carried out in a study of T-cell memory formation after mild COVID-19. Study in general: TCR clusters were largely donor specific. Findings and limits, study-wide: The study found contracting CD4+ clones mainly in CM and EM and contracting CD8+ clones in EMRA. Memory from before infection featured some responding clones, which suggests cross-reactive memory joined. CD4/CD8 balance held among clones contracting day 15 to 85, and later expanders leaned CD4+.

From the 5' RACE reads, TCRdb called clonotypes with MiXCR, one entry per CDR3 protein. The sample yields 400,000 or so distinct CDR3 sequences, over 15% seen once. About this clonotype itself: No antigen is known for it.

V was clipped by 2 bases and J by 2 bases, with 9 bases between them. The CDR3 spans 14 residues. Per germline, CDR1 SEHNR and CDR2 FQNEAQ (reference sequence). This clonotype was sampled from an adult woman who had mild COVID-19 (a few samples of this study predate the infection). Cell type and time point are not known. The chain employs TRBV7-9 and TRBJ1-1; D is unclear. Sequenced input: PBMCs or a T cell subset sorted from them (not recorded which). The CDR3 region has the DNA TGTGCCAGCAGCTTATCGGGGTTCAACACTGAAGCTTTCTTT. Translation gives CASSLSGFNTEAFF.